The 27 T cell receptor beta chains below all came from one sample that was sequenced in a study of identical twins. TCRdb called the 5' RACE reads again in MiXCR, with one record for every CDR3 protein. In the table there are around 1.7 million distinct CDR3 sequences, about 32% of which are singletons. What was sequenced was cord blood. Receptors originate from a newborn girl in good health.

This chain uses TRBV20-1 with TRBJ1-5, with 8 bases lining up with TRBD1. The length of the CDR3 is 15 residues. V trimming: 3 bases; J trimming: 5 bases; junction bases outside the gene matches: 9. Germline loops: CDR1 DFQATT, CDR2 SNEGSKA (reference sequence). This chain's CDR3 is CSASNGGQGHQPQHF. The CDR3 coding sequence is TGCAGTGCTAGCAATGGCGGACAGGGACATCAGCCCCAGCATTTT.

This clonotype showed up just a few times. The V call is TRBV5-1, the J call TRBJ1-4, with 7 bases identical to TRBD1. The CDR3 runs to 16 residues. Losses at the gene ends were 0 bases for V and 3 bases for J; bases not matched to a gene: 5. Looked up from germline, CDR1 is SGHRS and CDR2 is YFSETQ. In DNA, the CDR3 is TGCGCCAGCAGCTTGGTTCTGGGGACAGCTAATGAAAAACTGTTTTTT. It yields the protein CASSLVLGTANEKLFF.

Worth noting for this clonotype: Relative to the germline gene, one junction end is altered; a read error may explain this. V gene TRBV28 combines with J gene TRBJ1-2; TRBD1 matches 9 bases. Germline assignment: CDR1 MDHEN and CDR2 SYDVKM. CDR3 length equals 14 residues. This CDR3 is CANSLSTGGYGYTF. DNA of the CDR3: TGTGCCAACAGTTTATCGACAGGGGGGTATGGCTACACCTTC.

This clonotype was detected many times. The rearrangement uses TRBV12-3 or TRBV12-4 and TRBJ2-7, with 8 bases fitting TRBD1. The CDR3 covers 15 residues. V shed 1 base, J shed 3 bases, and the junction held 5 bases outside the gene matches. The CDR3 reads CASSLGQGAFYEQYF. The CDR3 nucleotides read TGTGCCAGCAGTTTAGGTCAGGGGGCCTTCTACGAGCAGTACTTC.

The chain has TRBV12-3 or TRBV12-4 and TRBJ1-3; TRBD1 matches 9 bases. The V and J ends lost 6 bases and 6 bases, in that order; junction bases with no gene match: 6. The CDR3 is 14 residues long. CDR3 region: CASSLRTGANTIYF. The CDR3 coding sequence is TGTGCCAGCAGCTTACGGACAGGGGCAAACACCATATATTTT.

In its sample, this clonotype was seen a few times. The chain recombines TRBV6-2 or TRBV6-3 with TRBJ1-2; tentative D call: TRBD1 (5 bases). Germline V gene sequence: CDR1 MNHEY, CDR2 SVGEGT. This CDR3 region has 13 residues. V lost 8 bases, J lost 5 bases, and 15 bases lay in between. The CDR3 region has the DNA TGTGCCAGCGCCCGAGGACATCGGTATGGCTACACCTTC. It is translated as CASARGHRYGYTF.

The gene calls are TRBV7-9 and TRBJ1-2, with D maybe TRBD1 (5 bases). CDR3 size: 13 residues. V lost 3 bases to trimming and J lost 4 bases, with 9 bases between them. CDR1 is SEHNR, CDR2 FQNEAQ, per germline (reference sequence). In nucleotides, the CDR3 is TGTGCCAGCAGCTTCATGGGGCTCTATGGCTACACCTTC. As protein: CASSFMGLYGYTF.

Comments on this clonotype: A read error may account for a junction end that differs from germline. The chain couples TRBV20-1 to TRBJ1-6, with TRBD1 matching over 9 bases. The germline CDR1 and CDR2 sequences are DFQATT and SNEGSKA (reference sequence). The CDR3 runs 13 residues. CDR3 DNA sequence: TGCGGTGCTTTACAGGGGGCAAGTTCACCCCTCCACTTT. This gives the protein CGALQGASSPLHF.

This clonotype was seen a handful of times. The rearrangement uses TRBV10-3 and TRBJ2-1, with 7 positions matching TRBD2. V lost 11 bases and J lost 0; bases outside the gene matches: 4. Germline assignment: CDR1 ENHRY and CDR2 SYGVKD. This CDR3 has 13 residues. CDR3 coding DNA: TGTGCCGCCTCTAGCGGCTCCTACAATGAGCAGTTCTTC. Protein: CAASSGSYNEQFF.

The chain has TRBV28 and TRBJ1-5; D possibly corresponds to TRBD1 (6 bases). Germline lookup yields CDR1 MDHEN and CDR2 SYDVKM. Trimming cost V 6 bases and J 8 bases, with 23 bases left between them. The CDR3 runs 16 residues. The CDR3 here is CASSPFLQGPKEPQHF. CDR3 DNA sequence: TGTGCCAGCAGCCCCTTCCTACAGGGTCCGAAGGAGCCCCAGCATTTT.

This clonotype was detected a few times. The chain links TRBV3-1 to TRBJ2-5, with D uncertain. Germline CDR1 LGHDT, CDR2 YNNKEL (reference sequence). The CDR3 spans 14 residues. The V and J ends lost 1 base and 5 bases respectively, with 11 bases between them. The CDR3 nucleotides are TGTGCCAGCAGCCAAGGTCCACATCGGGAGACCCAGTACTTC. It yields the protein CASSQGPHRETQYF.

The CDR3 loop reads CASSLYPGSVGDTQYF. As DNA, the CDR3 is TGTGCCAGCAGCTTATACCCAGGGAGTGTGGGAGATACCCAGTACTTC. The chain combines TRBV11-2 with TRBJ2-5; either TRBD1 or TRBD2 may fit D (5 bases each). Germline CDR1 SGHAT, CDR2 FQNNGV. Trimming cost V 2 bases and J 8 bases, with 21 bases left between them. The CDR3 sequence is 16 residues long.

This clonotype was found a few times. The J gene is TRBJ2-1, the V gene TRBV6-5; TRBD2 aligns across 10 bases. This CDR3 has 16 residues. The V gene end was trimmed by 0 bases and the J gene end by 5 bases; junction bases not matched to a gene: 4. Germline V gene data show CDR1 as MNHEY and CDR2 as SVGAGI. CDR3 region: CASSYSRLAGDNEQFF. As DNA, the CDR3 is TGTGCCAGCAGTTACTCGCGGCTAGCGGGAGACAATGAGCAGTTCTTC.

This clonotype was found a few times. The chain recombines TRBV7-9 with TRBJ2-3; possibly TRBD2 for D (6 bases). Germline CDR1 SEHNR, CDR2 FQNEAQ (reference sequence). With 4 bases removed from V and 2 bases from J, the gap between germline ends came to 10 bases. The CDR3 totals 14 residues. The DNA of the CDR3 is TGTGCCAGCAGCTCGGGGGTCACCACAGATACGCAGTATTTT. Its protein is CASSSGVTTDTQYF.

This chain uses TRBV7-9 with TRBJ2-5; TRBD1 aligns across 7 bases. This CDR3 spans 16 amino acids. Trimming at V came to 1 base and at J to 3 bases, leaving 8 bases not matched to a gene. Germline CDR1 SEHNR, CDR2 FQNEAQ (reference sequence). DNA of the CDR3: TGTGCCAGCAGCTTAGTGGGACAGATAAAGGAAGAGACCCAGTACTTC. Translating it yields CASSLVGQIKEETQYF. Together with reference TRBV7-9 and TRBJ2-5, the CDR3 gives the full variable domain: DTGVSQNPRHKITKRGQNVTFRCDPISEHNRLYWYRQTLGQGPEFLTYFQNEAQLEKSRLLSDRFSAERPKGSFSTLEIQRTEQGDSAMYLCASSLVGQIKEETQYFGPGTRLLVL.

Here the CDR3 reads CASSLVTGGAQQYF. In DNA form, the CDR3 reads TGCGCCAGCAGCTTGGTGACAGGGGGCGCGCAGCAGTACTTC. The J gene is TRBJ2-7, the V gene TRBV5-1; 10 bases agree with TRBD1. CDR1 is SGHRS, CDR2 YFSETQ, per germline. This CDR3 region has 14 residues. The V and J ends lost 0 bases and 8 bases, in that order; junction bases with no gene match: 5.

The V and J genes are TRBV5-1 and TRBJ1-2; 8 nucleotides line up with TRBD1. Germline V gene data show CDR1 as SGHRS and CDR2 as YFSETQ. J lost 3 bases, V lost 5 bases, and 6 bases had no gene match. This CDR3 contains 14 residues. The CDR3 sequence is CASSPTTGDYGYTF. The CDR3 DNA reads TGCGCCAGCAGTCCGACGACAGGGGACTATGGCTACACCTTC.

This clonotype has ten or more counts. The V and J genes are TRBV10-3 and TRBJ1-2, with D uncertain. Germline V lookup: CDR1 ENHRY, CDR2 SYGVKD. CDR3 length: 11 amino acids. Trimming took off 8 bases at V and 2 bases at J, with 6 bases between the two ends. CDR3 nucleotides: TGTGCCATCCTTGGGAACTATGGCTACACCTTC. This codes for CAILGNYGYTF.

The J gene is TRBJ1-2, the V gene TRBV6-6; D not certain. The V gene's germline CDR1 is MNHNY and CDR2 SVGAGI (reference sequence). The CDR3 is made up of 13 amino acids. Deletions cut 6 bases from V and 5 bases from J, with 13 bases between. CDR3 DNA: TGTGCCAGCAGCCTAGGGAGTAGGTATGGCTACACCTTC. Translation: CASSLGSRYGYTF.

This clonotype has more than one count but fewer than ten. The chain uses TRBV4-1 and TRBJ2-3; 9 nucleotides match TRBD2. V lost 4 bases to trimming and J lost 0 bases; unmatched junction nucleotides: 8. The CDR3 is made up of 17 amino acids. The germline gives CDR1 MGHRA, CDR2 YSYEKL. Written as DNA, the CDR3 is TGCGCCAGCAGCCTGATACCGGGACTAGCAAGCACAGATACGCAGTATTTT. It translates to CASSLIPGLASTDTQYF.

The chain has TRBV29-1 and TRBJ1-4; 7 bases are shared with TRBD1. CDR1 and CDR2 (germline): SQVTM, ANQGSEA. Losses at the gene ends were 7 bases for V and 7 bases for J; bases not matched to a gene: 9. The CDR3 consists of 13 residues. The CDR3 loop is CSATRDSREKLFF. The CDR3 nucleotides are TGCAGCGCTACCCGGGACAGTCGTGAAAAACTGTTTTTT.

The chain joins TRBV10-3 to TRBJ1-1; 10 positions match TRBD1. CDR1 and CDR2 (germline): ENHRY, SYGVKD. The V and J ends lost 10 bases and 5 bases, in that order; junction bases with no gene match: 7. This CDR3 has 13 residues. DNA for the CDR3: TGTGCCACCGGGACAGGGGAAGGAACTGAAGCTTTCTTT. Translating it yields CATGTGEGTEAFF.

In this sample, this clonotype turned up a few times. The rearrangement uses TRBV12-3 or TRBV12-4 and TRBJ2-7, with 11 positions matching TRBD2. Trimming took 5 bases from V and 1 from J; bases not matched to a gene: 4. The CDR3 is made up of 15 amino acids. The CDR3 nucleotides are TGTGCCAGCAGTCGGGGACTAGCGGCATCCTACGAGCAGTACTTC. Translation: CASSRGLAASYEQYF.

The chain has TRBV11-2 and TRBJ2-7; 7 positions match TRBD2. V shed 3 bases and J 7 bases; nucleotides not matched to a gene: 12. This CDR3 has 15 residues. Germline V gene data show CDR1 as SGHAT and CDR2 as FQNNGV. The CDR3 coding sequence is TGTGCCAGCAGCTTGATTGCAGGACTAGGCAATGAGCAGTACTTC. This sequence encodes CASSLIAGLGNEQYF.

The V gene is TRBV5-1, the J gene TRBJ1-1; tentatively, D is TRBD1 (5 bases). The germline V and J ends were trimmed by 0 bases and 9 bases, with 12 bases remaining between them. Germline V gene data show CDR1 as SGHRS and CDR2 as YFSETQ. The CDR3 loop spans 13 amino acids. The CDR3 reads CASSLVGRDKAFF. CDR3 in DNA: TGCGCCAGCAGCTTGGTCGGCAGGGATAAAGCTTTCTTT.

A few counts support this clonotype. The chain carries TRBV7-2 and TRBJ2-4, with a possible D match to TRBD1 (6 bases). The V gene lost 4 bases and the J gene lost 0 bases, with 13 bases spanning the gap. The germline gives CDR1 SGHTA, CDR2 FQGNSA. The CDR3 runs to 16 residues. CDR3 sequence reads: CASSSQGSIAKNIQYF. CDR3 sequence (DNA): TGTGCCAGCAGCTCACAGGGATCTATAGCCAAAAACATTCAGTACTTC.

As to this clonotype: This may stem from a read error, because a much larger clone lies one nucleotide away. The CDR3 DNA is TGTGCCAGCAGCCAAGAAACGGGACGACGAAGCCTCTATGAGCAGTACTTC. The encoded protein is CASSQETGRRSLYEQYF. The rearrangement links TRBV4-2 to TRBJ2-5, with D possibly called TRBD1 or TRBD2 (5 bases each). Germline CDR1 LGHNA, CDR2 YNFKEQ. The CDR3 has 17 amino acids. The germline V and J ends were trimmed by 0 bases and 11 bases, with 25 bases remaining between them.